Listed below are T cell receptor beta chains from one sample, sequenced in a study of regulatory T cells in long-lasting Graves disease. Via MiXCR, TCRdb re-called the multiplex PCR reads, giving one row per CDR3 protein. Of some 600,000 distinct CDR3 sequences in the sample, around 15% are singletons; the top ten hold 9.5% to 15%. These data also formed part of another study, on T cells in Graves' hyperthyroidism and ophthalmopathy.

Source: peripheral blood mononuclear cells (PBMCs), taken at new diagnosis, from a patient treated with antithyroid drugs. These TCRs come from a man aged 18 to 29 with Graves disease. CDR3s include the opening cysteine and the closing phenylalanine or tryptophan. Size is omitted from some rows. Given values are once, few, many or a class for expanded clones.

NA,TRBV20-1,CSARDLDPDSNQPQHF
NA,TRBV20-1,CSASRRGQAFF
NA,TRBV24-1,CATSDSRQGASETQYF
many,TRBV11-3,CASSLDRRETQYF
many,TRBV7-9,CASSPSGIPYEQYF
many,TRBV6-1,CASSPSGSGEQFF
few,TRBV7-3,CASSPRPGGTETQYF
many,TRBV28,CASSQTGELYNEQFF
NA,TRBV5-6,CASSITGTGTEAFF
many,TRBV11-1,CASSSRQLQETQYF
many,TRBV2,CASRPRDRVWQPQHF
NA,TRBV20-1,CSALVRGETQYF
NA,TRBV11-1,CASSLGGAGGENGYTF
many,TRBV10-3,CAISPMAAEETQYF
many,TRBV18,CASSLDAGAAFF
many,TRBV3-1,CASSQGDSTDTQYF
many,TRBV11-2,CASSFSGKTYEQYF
few,TRBV12-5,CASGLFLGRFEGTDTQYF
many,TRBV11-2,CASSLASRHEQYF
NA,TRBV15,CATSRTATPQHF
few,TRBV20-1,CSAEPDFTNEQFF
once,TRBV10-3,CAISTSGGSYEQYF
many,TRBV28,CASSLGRGIFYEQYF
NA,TRBV30,CAWSDRLNYGYTF
few,TRBV28,CASRGQATTYEQYF
few,TRBV30,CAWSGNAALEQFF
few,TRBV28,CASSGQGKNYEQYF
NA,TRBV6-1,CASRRREGRKNIQYF
many,TRBV12-3/TRBV12-4,CASSSQETQYF
many,TRBV12-3/TRBV12-4,CASSPGTTYNEQFF
many,TRBV30,CAWSGTGAVDTQYF
many,TRBV20-1,CSVVTGTAGNQPQHF
many,TRBV28,CASSFDRETDEQYF
few,TRBV28,CASSQRTGFINQPQHF
many,TRBV6-5,CASSYSPPGVYEQYF
few,TRBV25-1,CASMASRTSGNTGELFF
many,TRBV27,CASSLGTFFDEQFF
few,TRBV30,CAWSVHRARYGYTF
few,TRBV29-1,CSAGQFTEKLFF
NA,TRBV19,CASSIAQNNEQFF
NA,TRBV5-6,CASSTPSHTGELFF
many,TRBV3-1,CASSQRDGNQPQHF
NA,TRBV20-1,CSARVTGGDGYTF
many,TRBV6-1,CASSEVSGEYNEQFF
few,TRBV15,CATSRPRGQPQHF
many,TRBV28,CAILDRVGGYTF
many,TRBV3-1,CASRKGNTEAFF
many,TRBV6-5,CASSYSPGLGSGEQFF
NA,TRBV27,CASSFSSGGYNEQFF